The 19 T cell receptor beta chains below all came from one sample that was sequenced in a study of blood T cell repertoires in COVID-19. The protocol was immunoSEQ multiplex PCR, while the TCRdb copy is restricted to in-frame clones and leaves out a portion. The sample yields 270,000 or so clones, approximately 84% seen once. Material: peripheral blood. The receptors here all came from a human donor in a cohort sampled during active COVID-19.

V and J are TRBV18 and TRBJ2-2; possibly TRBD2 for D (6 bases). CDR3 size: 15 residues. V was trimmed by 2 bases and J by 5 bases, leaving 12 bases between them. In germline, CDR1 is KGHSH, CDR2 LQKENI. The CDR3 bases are TGTGCCAGCTCACCAATGAACCGGGGGACCGGGGAGCTGTTTTTT. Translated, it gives CASSPMNRGTGELFF.

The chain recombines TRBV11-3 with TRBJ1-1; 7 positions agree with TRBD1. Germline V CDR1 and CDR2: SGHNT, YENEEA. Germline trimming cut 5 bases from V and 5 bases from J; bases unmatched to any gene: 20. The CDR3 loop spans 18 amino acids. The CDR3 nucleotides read TGTGCCAGCAGCGCCCAGGGGGACCTGGCTCCCCTGGGGACTGAAGCTTTCTTT. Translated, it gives CASSAQGDLAPLGTEAFF.

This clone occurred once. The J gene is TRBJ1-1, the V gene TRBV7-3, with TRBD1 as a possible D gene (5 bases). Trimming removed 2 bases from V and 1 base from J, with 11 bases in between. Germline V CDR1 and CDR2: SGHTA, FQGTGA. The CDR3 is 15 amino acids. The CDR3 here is CASSLGGGRNTEAFF. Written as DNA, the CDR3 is TGTGCCAGCAGCTTAGGCGGGGGGAGGAACACTGAAGCTTTCTTT.

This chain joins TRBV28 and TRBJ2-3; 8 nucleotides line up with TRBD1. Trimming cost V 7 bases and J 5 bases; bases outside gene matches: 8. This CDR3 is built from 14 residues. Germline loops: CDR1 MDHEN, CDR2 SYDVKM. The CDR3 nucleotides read TGTGCCAGCATCCCAGGGGGCCGGGGAGATACGCAGTATTTT. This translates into CASIPGGRGDTQYF.

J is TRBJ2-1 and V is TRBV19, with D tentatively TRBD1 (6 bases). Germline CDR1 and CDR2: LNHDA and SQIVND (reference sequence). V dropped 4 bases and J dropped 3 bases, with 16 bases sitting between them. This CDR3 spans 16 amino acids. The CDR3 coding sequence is TGTGCCAGTAGTACAGCGGCCGGGACACGCTACAATGAGCAGTTCTTC. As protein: CASSTAAGTRYNEQFF.

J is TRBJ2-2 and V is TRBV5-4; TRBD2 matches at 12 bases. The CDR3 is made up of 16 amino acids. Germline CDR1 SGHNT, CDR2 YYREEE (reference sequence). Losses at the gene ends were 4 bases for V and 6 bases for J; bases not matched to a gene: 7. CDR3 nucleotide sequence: TGTGCCAGCAGCCTAGCGGGAGGGTTGATCCCCGGGGAGCTGTTTTTT. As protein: CASSLAGGLIPGELFF. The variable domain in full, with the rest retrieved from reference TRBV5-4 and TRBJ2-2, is ETGVTQSPTHLIKTRGQQVTLRCSSQSGHNTVSWYQQALGQGPQFIFQYYREEENGRGNFPPRFSGLQFPNYSSELNVNALELDDSALYLCASSLAGGLIPGELFFGEGSRLTVL.

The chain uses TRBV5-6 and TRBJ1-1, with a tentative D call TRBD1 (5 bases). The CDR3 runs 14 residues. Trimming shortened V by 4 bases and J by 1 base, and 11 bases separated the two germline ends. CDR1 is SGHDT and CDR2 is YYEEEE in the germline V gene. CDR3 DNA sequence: TGTGCCAGCAGCCCGGGACTTAGGAACACTGAAGCTTTCTTT. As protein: CASSPGLRNTEAFF.

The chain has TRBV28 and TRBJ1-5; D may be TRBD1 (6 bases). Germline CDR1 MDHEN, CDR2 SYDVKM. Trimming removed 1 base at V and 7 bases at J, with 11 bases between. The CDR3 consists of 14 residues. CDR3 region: CASSLLGASQPQHF. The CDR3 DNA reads TGTGCCAGCAGTTTATTGGGGGCCTCACAGCCCCAGCATTTT.

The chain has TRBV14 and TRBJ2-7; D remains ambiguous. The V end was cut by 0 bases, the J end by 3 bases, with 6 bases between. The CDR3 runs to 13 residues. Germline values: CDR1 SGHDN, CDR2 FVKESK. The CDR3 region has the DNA TGTGCCAGCAGCCAAGAACTCTACTACGAGCAGTACTTC. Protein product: CASSQELYYEQYF.

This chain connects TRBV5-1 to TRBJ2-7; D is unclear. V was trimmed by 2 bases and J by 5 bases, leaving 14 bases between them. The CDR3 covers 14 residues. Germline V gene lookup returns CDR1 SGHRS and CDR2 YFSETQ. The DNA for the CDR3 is TGCGCCAGCAGCTTACTATCAACGAGCGACGAGCAGTACTTC. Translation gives CASSLLSTSDEQYF.

The CDR3 bases are TGCGCCAGCAGGCTGGACAGTTGGGCAGATACGCAGTATTTT. Encoded protein: CASRLDSWADTQYF. The rearrangement joins TRBV5-1 to TRBJ2-3; tentative D call: TRBD1 (6 bases). Trimming cost V 5 bases and J 4 bases, with 14 bases left between them. Per the germline V gene, CDR1 is SGHRS and CDR2 is YFSETQ. CDR3 length: 14 amino acids.

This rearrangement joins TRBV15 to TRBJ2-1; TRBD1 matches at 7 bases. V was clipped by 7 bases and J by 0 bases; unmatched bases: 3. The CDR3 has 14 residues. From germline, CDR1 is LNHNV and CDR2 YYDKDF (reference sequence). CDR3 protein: CATTSGGSYNEQFF. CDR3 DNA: TGTGCCACCACCTCAGGGGGCTCCTACAATGAGCAGTTCTTC.

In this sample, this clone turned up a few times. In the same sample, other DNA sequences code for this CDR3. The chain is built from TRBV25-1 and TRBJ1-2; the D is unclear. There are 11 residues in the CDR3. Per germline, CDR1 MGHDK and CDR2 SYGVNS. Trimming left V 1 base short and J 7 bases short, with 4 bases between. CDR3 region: CASSESRGYTF. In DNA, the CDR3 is TGTGCCAGCAGTGAATCCCGTGGCTACACCTTC.

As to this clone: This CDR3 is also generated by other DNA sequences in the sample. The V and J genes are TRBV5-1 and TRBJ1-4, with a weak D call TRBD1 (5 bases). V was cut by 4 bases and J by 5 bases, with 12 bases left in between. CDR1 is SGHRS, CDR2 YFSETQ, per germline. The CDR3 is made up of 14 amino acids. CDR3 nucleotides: TGCGCCAGCAGCCGGGACTCCACGAATGAAAAACTGTTTTTT. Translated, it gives CASSRDSTNEKLFF.

The CDR3: CASSPPEWETQYF. CDR3 nucleotides: TGTGCCAGCTCACCACCGGAGTGGGAGACCCAGTACTTC. The chain links TRBV18 to TRBJ2-5; D unresolved. The germline V and J ends were trimmed by 0 bases and 5 bases, with 7 bases remaining between them. The germline V gene encodes CDR1 KGHSH and CDR2 LQKENI. The CDR3 length is 13 residues.

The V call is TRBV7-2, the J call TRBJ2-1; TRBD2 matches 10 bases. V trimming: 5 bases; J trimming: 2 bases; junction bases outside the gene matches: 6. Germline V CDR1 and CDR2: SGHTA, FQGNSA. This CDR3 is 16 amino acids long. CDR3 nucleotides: TGTGCCAGCAGCGCCTACCTAGCGGGGGCCTACAATGAGCAGTTCTTC. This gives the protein CASSAYLAGAYNEQFF.

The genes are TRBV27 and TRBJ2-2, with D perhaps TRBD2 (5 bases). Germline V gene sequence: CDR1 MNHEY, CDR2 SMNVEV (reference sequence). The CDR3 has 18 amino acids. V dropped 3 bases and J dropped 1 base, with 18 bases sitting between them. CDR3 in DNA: TGTGCCAGCAGTTTCAATGGGTTAGCGCCTGAGAACACCGGGGAGCTGTTTTTT. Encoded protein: CASSFNGLAPENTGELFF.

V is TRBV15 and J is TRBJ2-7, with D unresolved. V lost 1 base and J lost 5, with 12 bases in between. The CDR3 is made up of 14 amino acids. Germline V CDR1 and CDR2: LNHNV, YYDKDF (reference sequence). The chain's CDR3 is CATSRVPGSDEQYF. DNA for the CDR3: TGTGCCACCAGCAGAGTTCCGGGTTCCGACGAGCAGTACTTC.

The chain's CDR3 is CAWSGRRNTEAFF. The CDR3 bases are TGTGCCTGGAGTGGTAGAAGGAACACTGAAGCTTTCTTT. The V and J genes are TRBV30 and TRBJ1-1; no definite D call. The length of the CDR3 is 13 residues. CDR1 is GTSNPN and CDR2 is SVGIG in the germline V gene (reference sequence). The V end was cut by 1 base, the J end by 1 base, with 7 bases between.